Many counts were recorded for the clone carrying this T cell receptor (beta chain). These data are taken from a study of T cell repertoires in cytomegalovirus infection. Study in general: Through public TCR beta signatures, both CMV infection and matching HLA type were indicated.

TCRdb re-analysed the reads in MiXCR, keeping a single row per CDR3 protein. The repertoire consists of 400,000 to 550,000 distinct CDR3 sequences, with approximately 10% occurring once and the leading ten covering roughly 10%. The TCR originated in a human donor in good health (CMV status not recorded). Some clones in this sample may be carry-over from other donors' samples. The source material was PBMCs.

This chain's CDR3 is CASSLEGRGPSYGYTF. CDR3 DNA sequence: TGTGCCAGCAGCTTAGAGGGCAGGGGGCCCAGCTATGGCTACACCTTC. The chain combines TRBV7-2 with TRBJ1-2; 8 bases match TRBD1. Trimming cost V 1 base and J 4 bases; bases outside gene matches: 8. This CDR3 has 16 amino acids. Germline V lookup: CDR1 SGHTA, CDR2 FQGNSA.